The 28 T cell receptor beta chains reported below all come from one sample, sequenced in a study of blood T cell repertoires in COVID-19 (dated by TCRdb to between 2020 and 2021). The library was produced with the immunoSEQ multiplex PCR assay. Entries here come from immuneACCESS through TCRdb and include only in-frame sequences with V and J called. Some clones fail to appear in such tables; in the studies checked, an unresolved V gene covers under half of the shortfall, and the cause of the remainder is unknown. The sample records 140,000 or so clones, under 90% of which are singletons. The ten biggest clones cover 3% to 4.5% of the sample. The sample taken for sequencing was peripheral blood. These receptor sequences come from a man aged 70-80 years who had recovered from COVID-19.

This clone was seen once. The chain joins TRBV5-4 to TRBJ2-1; D is unclear. The CDR3 sequence is 12 residues long. V was shortened by 4 bases and J by 3 bases, with 5 bases between the two germline ends. Germline loops: CDR1 SGHNT, CDR2 YYREEE (reference sequence). CDR3 loop: CASSARYNEQFF. The CDR3 region has the DNA TGTGCCAGCAGCGCGCGCTACAATGAGCAGTTCTTC.

V is TRBV9 and J is TRBJ2-5, with a possible D match to TRBD1 (7 bases). The V gene's germline CDR1 is SGDLS and CDR2 YYNGEE. The CDR3 has 14 residues. The V gene lost 3 bases and the J gene lost 5 bases, with 14 bases spanning the gap. Here the CDR3 reads CASSDTGAGETQYF. The DNA for the CDR3 is TGTGCCAGCAGCGATACAGGGGCGGGGGAGACCCAGTACTTC.

The rearrangement links TRBV20-1 to TRBJ2-1; possible D gene TRBD2, 6 bases. V shed 3 bases and J shed 3 bases, with 15 bases lying between them. CDR1 and CDR2 from the germline V gene are DFQATT and SNEGSKA (reference sequence). The CDR3 has 15 amino acids. The DNA of the CDR3 is TGCAGTGCTAGTTATCCGGGAGTCGTCTACAATGAGCAGTTCTTC. Its protein product is CSASYPGVVYNEQFF.

This clone was recorded once. The V gene is TRBV19, the J gene TRBJ1-6, with D perhaps matching TRBD1 (6 bases). The germline V and J ends were trimmed by 5 bases and 13 bases, with 18 bases remaining between them. This CDR3 is built from 14 residues. Germline V gene sequence: CDR1 LNHDA, CDR2 SQIVND (reference sequence). The CDR3 reads CASSFADSPGPLHF. For the CDR3, the DNA is TGTGCCAGTAGTTTCGCGGACAGTCCTGGCCCCCTCCACTTT. Complete variable domain (other parts from reference TRBV19 and TRBJ1-6): DGGITQSPKYLFRKEGQNVTLSCEQNLNHDAMYWYRQDPGQGLRLIYYSQIVNDFQKGDIAEGYSVSREKKESFPLTVTSAQKNPTAFYLCASSFADSPGPLHFGNGTRLTVT.

The genes are TRBV6-5 and TRBJ2-7; D is possibly TRBD2 (5 bases). Trimming removed 2 bases at V and 3 bases at J, with 17 bases between. CDR1 and CDR2 (germline): MNHEY, SVGAGI. This CDR3 is built from 16 residues. The CDR3 reads CASSYTAGLTHYEQYF. In DNA, the CDR3 is TGTGCCAGCAGTTACACGGCAGGACTGACACACTACGAGCAGTACTTC.

The V call is TRBV29-1, the J call TRBJ2-7; TRBD1 matches 11 bases. CDR1 and CDR2 (germline): SQVTM, ANQGSEA. V dropped 4 bases and J dropped 1; count of bases not matched to a gene: 3. The CDR3 loop spans 14 amino acids. CDR3 in DNA: TGCAGCGTTGCCCGGGACAGGGGGTCCTACGAGCAGTACTTC. Its protein is CSVARDRGSYEQYF.

This clone was seen once. Here the CDR3 DNA reads TGTGCCAGCAGTTCAGGACAGGTCGAGACCCAGTACTTC. Protein product: CASSSGQVETQYF. V is TRBV6-2 or TRBV6-3 and J is TRBJ2-5; TRBD1 aligns across 7 bases. CDR1 and CDR2 from the germline V gene are MNHEY and SVGEGT. Germline trimming cut 4 bases from V and 5 bases from J; bases unmatched to any gene: 4. This CDR3 has 13 amino acids.

This chain joins TRBV6-5 and TRBJ2-7; a weak D match, TRBD1 (5 bases). Germline CDR1 and CDR2: MNHEY and SVGAGI. The CDR3 has 15 amino acids. With 6 bases removed from V and 4 bases from J, the gap between germline ends came to 19 bases. Written as DNA, the CDR3 is TGTGCCAGCAGCCCCGACAGCATACGATCTTACGAGCAGTACTTC. Residues: CASSPDSIRSYEQYF.

This chain connects TRBV20-1 to TRBJ2-5; D is unclear. Germline CDR1 is DFQATT and CDR2 is SNEGSKA (reference sequence). The V and J ends lost 3 bases and 2 bases respectively, with 10 bases between them. CDR3 size: 13 residues. The CDR3 region is CSASRPEQETQYF. CDR3 nucleotides: TGCAGTGCTAGTCGACCGGAGCAAGAGACCCAGTACTTC.

V is TRBV5-8 and J is TRBJ2-5, with no clear D. CDR1 is SGHTS, CDR2 YDEGEE, per germline. V dropped 3 bases and J dropped 5 bases, with 11 bases sitting between them. The CDR3 sequence is 13 residues long. The CDR3 coding sequence is TGTGCCAGCAGCTCGCAACAGTGGGAGACCCAGTACTTC. It specifies CASSSQQWETQYF. The whole variable domain, filled in from reference TRBV5-8 and TRBJ2-5, reads EAGVTQSPTHLIKTRGQQATLRCSPISGHTSVYWYQQALGLGLQFLLWYDEGEERNRGNFPPRFSGRQFPNYSSELNVNALELEDSALYLCASSSQQWETQYFGPGTRLLVL.

The rearrangement uses TRBV30 and TRBJ2-3, with 7 bases lining up with TRBD2. Germline V gene data show CDR1 as GTSNPN and CDR2 as SVGIG (reference sequence). The CDR3 sequence is 15 residues long. Trimming at V came to 1 base and at J to 0 bases, leaving 4 bases not matched to a gene. The chain's CDR3 is CAWSGLAASTDTQYF. The CDR3 DNA reads as TGTGCCTGGAGTGGACTAGCTGCCAGCACAGATACGCAGTATTTT.

The CDR3 sequence is CASSLYAETSGIDTQYF. Written as DNA, the CDR3 is TGTGCCAGCAGTTTATACGCGGAGACTAGCGGGATAGATACGCAGTATTTT. The chain has TRBV27 and TRBJ2-3; 11 bases are a match to TRBD2. In germline, CDR1 is MNHEY, CDR2 SMNVEV (reference sequence). The ends lost 1 base at V and 5 bases at J; junction bases unmatched: 8. There are 17 residues in the CDR3.

The V call is TRBV6-5, the J call TRBJ2-7; perhaps TRBD2 as D (6 bases). Trimming took 2 bases from V and 12 from J, leaving 11 bases between them. This CDR3 is built from 11 residues. In germline, CDR1 is MNHEY, CDR2 SVGAGI. CDR3: CASSYGRELYF. In DNA form, the CDR3 reads TGTGCCAGCAGTTACGGGCGGGAACTGTACTTC.

CDR3 residues: CASSLEGQGRPTPNNEQFF. In nucleotides, the CDR3 is TGTGCCAGCAGCTTAGAGGGACAGGGTCGACCCACACCTAACAATGAGCAGTTCTTC. The chain joins TRBV7-3 to TRBJ2-1; TRBD1 matches 9 bases. Germline V gene sequence: CDR1 SGHTA, CDR2 FQGTGA. V was clipped by 2 bases and J by 5 bases; unmatched bases: 16. The CDR3 is 19 residues long.

The V gene is TRBV28, the J gene TRBJ1-6; TRBD1 agrees at 11 bases. Losses at the gene ends were 5 bases for V and 6 bases for J; bases not matched to a gene: 3. This CDR3 region has 15 residues. CDR1 is MDHEN and CDR2 is SYDVKM in the germline V gene. CDR3 protein: CASSRTGGSNSPLHF. CDR3 in DNA: TGTGCCAGCAGTCGGACAGGGGGCTCTAATTCACCCCTCCACTTT.

This chain joins TRBV15 and TRBJ1-4; D uncertain. There are 15 residues in the CDR3. The germline V and J ends were trimmed by 1 base and 0 bases, with 6 bases remaining between them. Germline assignment: CDR1 LNHNV and CDR2 YYDKDF (reference sequence). The CDR3 here is CATSRVLTTNEKLFF. Here the CDR3 DNA reads TGTGCCACCAGCAGAGTACTGACAACTAATGAAAAACTGTTTTTT.

The chain has TRBV19 and TRBJ2-1, with 10 nucleotides matching TRBD2. The germline gives CDR1 LNHDA, CDR2 SQIVND (reference sequence). The ends lost 6 bases at V and 5 bases at J; junction bases unmatched: 16. CDR3 length: 18 residues. The CDR3 DNA reads as TGTGCCAGTAGCCTACCCTGGGCTAGCGGGAGTCGCCACAATGAGCAGTTCTTC. It specifies CASSLPWASGSRHNEQFF. The full variable domain, with the rest looked up from reference TRBV19 and TRBJ2-1, is DGGITQSPKYLFRKEGQNVTLSCEQNLNHDAMYWYRQDPGQGLRLIYYSQIVNDFQKGDIAEGYSVSREKKESFPLTVTSAQKNPTAFYLCASSLPWASGSRHNEQFFGPGTRLTVL.

CDR3 in amino acids: CASSSLQGADTEAFF. In nucleotides, the CDR3 is TGTGCCAGCAGTTCATTACAGGGGGCGGATACTGAAGCTTTCTTT. V gene TRBV6-2 or TRBV6-3 combines with J gene TRBJ1-1, with 9 bases matching TRBD1. V shed 4 bases, J shed 5 bases, and the junction held 8 bases outside the gene matches. CDR1 MNHEY and CDR2 SVGEGT come from the germline V gene. The CDR3 has 15 amino acids.

The chain employs TRBV12-3 or TRBV12-4 and TRBJ1-2; perhaps TRBD1 as D (6 bases). CDR3 length: 13 residues. V was cut by 3 bases and J by 3 bases, with 8 bases left in between. CDR3 in DNA: TGTGCCAGCAGTTTTAACAGGGACTATGGCTACACCTTC. Translation: CASSFNRDYGYTF.

This chain links TRBV6-5 with TRBJ1-1; D call uncertain. Trimming removed 6 bases at V and 9 bases at J, with 11 bases between. The CDR3 covers 11 residues. CDR1 and CDR2 from the germline V gene are MNHEY and SVGAGI. The CDR3 DNA reads TGTGCCAGCAGCCGCCGGGATCAAGCTTTCTTT. Translation gives CASSRRDQAFF.

This clone was seen a few times. The J gene is TRBJ2-7, the V gene TRBV10-1; no reliable D call. The germline V and J ends were trimmed by 4 bases and 1 base, with 5 bases remaining between them. This CDR3 has 12 amino acids. The V gene's germline CDR1 is WNHNN and CDR2 SYGVQD (reference sequence). CDR3 coding DNA: TGCGCCAGCAGTGGCAGTTCCTACGAGCAGTACTTC. Translating it yields CASSGSSYEQYF.

V gene TRBV21-1 combines with J gene TRBJ1-5. TRBV21-1 is described as a pseudogene. This CDR3 has 16 residues. The CDR3 nucleotides read TGTGCCAGCCCAAGGGGCAGTCGGGGGGGAGATCAGCCCCAGCATTTT. It is translated as CASPRGSRGGDQPQHF.

V gene TRBV5-1 combines with J gene TRBJ2-3; 9 nucleotides agree with TRBD2. Per the germline V gene, CDR1 is SGHRS and CDR2 is YFSETQ. The V and J ends lost 0 bases and 2 bases, in that order; junction bases with no gene match: 4. The CDR3 extends over 16 amino acids. The CDR3 is CASSLAAGGYTDTQYF. CDR3 nucleotides: TGCGCCAGCAGCTTGGCCGCGGGAGGGTACACAGATACGCAGTATTTT.

The V call is TRBV27, the J call TRBJ2-7; the D gene is possibly TRBD1 (6 bases). The CDR3 covers 14 residues. In germline, CDR1 is MNHEY, CDR2 SMNVEV (reference sequence). The ends were cut back, 6 bases at V and 12 bases at J, with 24 bases in the middle. The CDR3 nucleotides read TGTGCCAGCAGCGTAAATGTCGACAGGATAAGAATGTACTTC. Its protein product is CASSVNVDRIRMYF.

The chain recombines TRBV2 with TRBJ2-5; 9 bases fit TRBD2. Germline V lookup: CDR1 SNHLY, CDR2 FYNNEI. V was pared by 4 bases and J by 1 base, with 1 base of the junction left unmatched. The CDR3 consists of 14 residues. This chain's CDR3 is CASSGTSAQETQYF. For the CDR3, the DNA is TGTGCCAGCAGTGGGACTAGCGCCCAAGAGACCCAGTACTTC. Using reference TRBV2 and TRBJ2-5 for the parts outside the CDR3, the full variable domain is EPEVTQTPSHQVTQMGQEVILRCVPISNHLYFYWYRQILGQKVEFLVSFYNNEISEKSEIFDDQFSVERPDGSNFTLKIRSTKLEDSAMYFCASSGTSAQETQYFGPGTRLLVL.

This clone was found once. This chain links TRBV21-1 with TRBJ1-2. TRBV21-1 is labeled a pseudogene. This CDR3 contains 17 residues. This CDR3 is CASSKQCRGVGTGGYTF. The CDR3 DNA sequence: TGTGCCAGCAGCAAACAATGTCGGGGGGTAGGGACCGGTGGCTACACCTTC.

A few counts support this clone. This chain connects TRBV20-1 to TRBJ1-2; a possible D gene is TRBD1 (5 bases). V lost 0 bases and J 11 bases, leaving 10 bases between the germline ends. The CDR3 sequence is 11 residues long. Germline V gene lookup returns CDR1 DFQATT and CDR2 SNEGSKA (reference sequence). This chain's CDR3 is CSARDRTGYTF. The CDR3 region has the DNA TGCAGTGCTAGAGATCGAACAGGATACACCTTC.

The chain couples TRBV30 to TRBJ1-1, with TRBD1 matching over 11 bases. In germline, CDR1 is GTSNPN, CDR2 SVGIG (reference sequence). V trimming: 2 bases; J trimming: 5 bases; junction bases outside the gene matches: 4. CDR3 length: 14 residues. CDR3 loop: CAWSRGQGGTEAFF. For the CDR3, the DNA is TGTGCCTGGAGTAGGGGACAGGGGGGGACTGAAGCTTTCTTT.